This TCR beta chain stems from a study of T cell responses to AZD1222 COVID-19 vaccine (dated by TCRdb to the early 2020s). Regarding the research as a whole: AZD1222 recipients with second doses at about 4 weeks or about 12 weeks were pooled, because spike-specific TCR depth and breadth did not differ between schedules. A total of 233 trial participants underwent TCR sequencing, of whom around 200 received two doses of AZD1222 and some 26 received two doses of the MenACWY control vaccine. Trial participants were enrolled into age subgroups of 18-55, 56-69 and 70-plus years, which contained about 160, 30 and 59 TCR-sequenced participants, respectively. The full study reports these points: The vaccine-associated CD4 TCRs covered the entire spike protein, and the dominant responses fell in regions 160-218 and 743-854. In the small 56-69-year group, the increase in depth fell short of significance, most likely because of low power. Most participants were white British and females outnumbered males, and the authors suggested that clonal diversity may have been underestimated. Epitopes outside the regions mutated in the B.1.351 and B.1.1.7 variants were reportedly recognized by nearly half of the unique spike-specific TCRs. Spike-specific TCR breadth and depth rose significantly after two AZD1222 doses compared with day 0 and with MenACWY recipients. Conclusions about previously exposed vaccinees are limited because only five to seven AZD1222 recipients were SARS-CoV-2 seropositive at baseline. No day 14 peak-response samples were available, so repertoires were characterized only after the peak T cell response.

V was cut back by 5 bases and J by 1 base, leaving a gap of 9 bases between them. Taken from cysteine to phenylalanine, the CDR3 has 13 residues. Only the CDR3 DNA stays, 39 bases, in frame from base 1. For CDR1 and CDR2, the germline V gene (reference sequence) lists SEHNR and FQNEAQ. The CDR3 regions of human TCRbeta chains were subjected to immunosequencing. Concerning the study's data processing: TCRs in the repertoires were compared against a reference library of SARS-CoV-2-specific TCRs that had been generated with the MIRA antigen-specificity platform. Breadth was defined as the fraction of unique TCRs that were SARS-CoV-2-associated. Depth was defined as the fraction of total T cells that were SARS-CoV-2-associated. Using the MIRA data, each spike-specific TCR was assigned both to the spike region to which the TCR was reactive and to a CD4 or CD8 class. Log10-transformed breadth and depth values were compared by one-way ANOVA with Sidak's multiple comparisons tests. TCRdb re-hosts the immuneACCESS table, in-frame sequences only. Its copies lack some clones; in the studies checked, an unresolved V gene accounts for under half of them, and the cause for the rest is not known. D and trimming were read from the DNA, whereas the V and J calls and clone size are those reported in that table. Here the sample has about 140,000 clones; 92% occur a single time. The top ten clonotypes cover approximately 5.4% of the sample.

The intended sense of this specimen's time point label: baseline before first vaccination. Vaccinee samples came from UK trials COV001 and COV002, including a single-blind randomized controlled phase 2/3 trial of AZD1222 (ChAdOx1 nCoV-19) in healthy adults. For TCRbeta chain sequencing, PBMC samples were collected from trial participants at day 0 and at day 28 after the second dose. Concerning this clone itself: Its antigen target is currently unknown. Base qualities were left out, and no much larger clone turns up one base away.

Source: peripheral blood, taken on day 0 of AZD1222 vaccination. The source of this sequence is an adult in good health. The chain is assembled from TRBV7-9 and TRBJ2-7; the D gene is unclear. The CDR3 has the sequence CASSVVGSYEQYF. The DNA sequence reads TGTGCCAGCAGCGTAGTTGGTTCCTACGAGCAGTACTTC.